Below, one T cell receptor (beta chain) is given with its context. What it recognizes is unknown. This sample is part of a study of T cell responses to AZD1222 COVID-19 vaccine. Findings and limits, study-wide: It should be noted that donors were predominantly white British and more often female, and clonal diversity was possibly underestimated. No day 14 peak samples; only post-peak repertoires were characterized. Across spike, vaccine-associated CD4 TCRs were found, dominant at 160-218 and 743-854.

V was pared by 2 bases and J by 2 bases, with 10 bases between. The germline V gene encodes CDR1 MNHNY and CDR2 SVGAGI (reference sequence). This CDR3 region has 15 residues. Only in-frame clones appear in the TCRdb table, and some are missing; sequencing was by immunoSEQ multiplex PCR. This table holds about 150,000 clones, 86% found once. The rearrangement uses TRBV6-6 and TRBJ2-1; D may be TRBD1 or TRBD2 (5 bases each). The source material was peripheral blood, sampled on day 0 of MenACWY control vaccination. The source of this sequence is an adult in good health. Here the CDR3 DNA reads TGTGCCAGCAGTTACGGGGGAACAGCCTACAATGAGCAGTTCTTC. It codes for CASSYGGTAYNEQFF.